Listed here is a single T cell receptor (beta chain). What it recognizes is unknown. After removal of 6 bases from V and 5 bases from J, the junction contained 9 bases not matched to a gene. The CDR3 runs 14 residues. CDR1 is KGHSH and CDR2 is LQKENI in the germline V gene. TCRdb itself ran the 5' RACE reads through MiXCR, one entry per CDR3 protein. The table includes 400,000 to 500,000 distinct CDR3 sequences, approximately 17% detected once. The sample belongs to a study of identical twins. General observations from the study: Cross-sectional statistics underpinned the conclusions; the same donors were not followed. For out-of-frame beta sequences, excess twin sharing was weaker.

This clonotype was obtained from a man between 50 and 59 years old in good health. The sequencing input was naive T cells sorted from blood. The gene calls are TRBV18 and TRBJ1-1, with 7 bases aligning to TRBD1. This chain's CDR3 is CASSQKRQGTEAFF. In nucleotides, the CDR3 is TGTGCCAGCTCTCAAAAAAGACAGGGTACTGAAGCTTTCTTT.